This entry lists 30 T cell receptor beta chains sequenced from one sample in a study of T cell repertoires in cytomegalovirus infection. TCRdb re-analysed the reads in MiXCR, keeping a single row per CDR3 protein. The table has a few hundred thousand distinct CDR3 sequences, 40% seen once. These receptors have no known antigen. Sequenced here: cultured PBMCs, sampled from culture after CMV antigen stimulation. The receptors were sampled from a human donor in good health (CMV status not recorded). Some clones in this sample may be carry-over from other donors' samples.

The sample holds a few counts of this clonotype. The chain uses TRBV7-2 and TRBJ2-3; maybe TRBD1 (5 bases). This CDR3 is 15 amino acids long. CDR1 SGHTA and CDR2 FQGNSA come from the germline V gene. V was clipped by 7 bases and J by 8 bases, with 22 bases between them. The CDR3 DNA reads TGTGCCAGCACCCCCCAGGGTGGGATTCCCGGTACGCAGTATTTT. Translation: CASTPQGGIPGTQYF.

This rearrangement joins TRBV6-5 to TRBJ2-7, with D hard to call. V lost 6 bases and J 5 bases, leaving 14 bases between the germline ends. Per the germline V gene, CDR1 is MNHEY and CDR2 is SVGAGI. CDR3 length: 13 amino acids. CDR3 region: CASRKPSLNEQYF. The DNA for the CDR3 is TGTGCCAGCAGGAAGCCCTCGCTGAACGAGCAGTACTTC.

This clonotype has more than one count but fewer than ten. The V call is TRBV4-1, the J call TRBJ2-2; 11 bases match TRBD2. Trimming took 3 bases from V and 6 from J; bases not matched to a gene: 12. CDR1 and CDR2 from the germline V gene are MGHRA and YSYEKL. The length of the CDR3 is 18 residues. The CDR3 DNA reads as TGCGCCAGCAGCCAGGCCTTAACTAGCGGGAGAAGTCCCGGGGAGCTGTTTTTT. It codes for CASSQALTSGRSPGELFF.

CDR3 region: CASSIGTGINEQFF. For the CDR3, the DNA is TGTGCCAGTAGTATAGGGACAGGGATAAATGAGCAGTTCTTC. The chain recombines TRBV19 with TRBJ2-1; 8 nucleotides align to TRBD1. This CDR3 spans 14 amino acids. Germline V gene data show CDR1 as LNHDA and CDR2 as SQIVND (reference sequence). V dropped 1 base and J dropped 7; count of bases not matched to a gene: 3.

This clonotype rates as medium-sized. The rearrangement links TRBV20-1 to TRBJ2-3, with a tentative D call TRBD2 (6 bases). Trimming cost V 2 bases and J 2 bases, with 17 bases left between them. The CDR3 has 16 amino acids. The germline V gene has CDR1 DFQATT and CDR2 SNEGSKA (reference sequence). Written as DNA, the CDR3 is TGCAGTGCTAGAACGGTGTGGGGGGAGCTCACAGATACGCAGTATTTT. Encoded protein: CSARTVWGELTDTQYF.

This clonotype was seen once. A read error may explain this, as a much larger clone is one base away. The chain combines TRBV7-2 with TRBJ2-1, with D perhaps TRBD2 (5 bases). Germline CDR1 and CDR2: SGHTA and FQGNSA. This CDR3 spans 16 amino acids. Between the trimmed V and J ends, which lost 2 bases and 0 bases, there was a span of 11 bases. The CDR3 DNA is TGTGCCAGCAGCTTACAGTTGGGGAGCTCCTACAATGAGCAGTTCTTC. It codes for CASSLQLGSSYNEQFF. The whole variable domain, filled in from reference TRBV7-2 and TRBJ2-1, reads GAGVSQSPSNKVTEKGKDVELRCDPISGHTALYWYRQSLGQGLEFLIYFQGNSAPDKSGLPSDRFSAERTGGSVSTLTIQRTQQEDSAVYLCASSLQLGSSYNEQFFGPGTRLTVL.

This clonotype has more than one count but fewer than ten. The rearrangement links TRBV7-2 to TRBJ2-5; 8 bases are shared with TRBD1. The ends lost 2 bases at V and 5 bases at J; junction bases unmatched: 10. The germline gives CDR1 SGHTA, CDR2 FQGNSA. There are 16 residues in the CDR3. The CDR3 protein is CASSLRAGGSGETQYF. The CDR3 region has the DNA TGTGCCAGCAGCTTAAGAGCAGGGGGCAGTGGGGAGACCCAGTACTTC. The full variable domain, in which reference TRBV7-2 and TRBJ2-5 provide the parts outside the CDR3, is GAGVSQSPSNKVTEKGKDVELRCDPISGHTALYWYRQSLGQGLEFLIYFQGNSAPDKSGLPSDRFSAERTGGSVSTLTIQRTQQEDSAVYLCASSLRAGGSGETQYFGPGTRLLVL.

This clonotype showed up many times. The chain links TRBV7-2 to TRBJ1-1; D is ambiguous. Per germline, CDR1 SGHTA and CDR2 FQGNSA. The CDR3 extends over 14 amino acids. Between the trimmed V and J ends, which lost 6 bases and 4 bases, there was a span of 15 bases. CDR3 loop: CASRSGPLGTEAFF. In nucleotides, the CDR3 is TGTGCCAGCAGGTCCGGGCCCCTAGGCACTGAAGCTTTCTTT.

This clonotype occurred a few times. The rearrangement links TRBV11-2 to TRBJ2-3, with 10 bases matching TRBD2. CDR3 length: 15 amino acids. Germline V gene sequence: CDR1 SGHAT, CDR2 FQNNGV. Germline trimming cut 5 bases from V and 1 base from J; bases unmatched to any gene: 3. CDR3 protein: CASSTAGGGTDTQYF. CDR3 nucleotide sequence: TGTGCCAGCAGCACAGCGGGGGGGGGCACAGATACGCAGTATTTT. Complete variable domain (other parts from reference TRBV11-2 and TRBJ2-3): EAGVAQSPRYKIIEKRQSVAFWCNPISGHATLYWYQQILGQGPKLLIQFQNNGVVDDSQLPKDRFSAERLKGVDSTLKIQPAKLEDSAVYLCASSTAGGGTDTQYFGPGTRLTVL.

The chain joins TRBV12-3 or TRBV12-4 to TRBJ1-2; a weak D match, TRBD1 (6 bases). This CDR3 region has 13 residues. Trimming removed 3 bases at V and 8 bases at J, with 13 bases between. The chain's CDR3 is CASSFRGQKGYTF. The CDR3 region has the DNA TGTGCCAGCAGTTTTCGTGGACAGAAGGGCTACACCTTC.

The gene calls are TRBV24-1 and TRBJ2-3, with 7 nucleotides matching TRBD1. V dropped 9 bases and J dropped 0; count of bases not matched to a gene: 2. The length of the CDR3 is 13 residues. Germline CDR1 is KGHDR and CDR2 is SFDVKD. As DNA, the CDR3 is TGTGCCACCCGACAGGGAAGCACAGATACGCAGTATTTT. The encoded protein is CATRQGSTDTQYF.

This sequence joins TRBV3-1 and TRBJ1-1, with D possibly matching TRBD1 (5 bases). Germline CDR1 reads LGHDT; CDR2 reads YNNKEL (reference sequence). V was trimmed by 5 bases and J by 6 bases, leaving 16 bases between them. The CDR3 loop spans 14 amino acids. The chain's CDR3 is CASSSGHGVSEAFF. The CDR3 DNA follows: TGTGCCAGCAGCAGTGGACATGGGGTTTCTGAAGCTTTCTTT.

The chain employs TRBV29-1 and TRBJ2-3, with D hard to call. Per germline, CDR1 SQVTM and CDR2 ANQGSEA. V lost 7 bases, J lost 2 bases, and 13 bases lay in between. This CDR3 region has 13 residues. The CDR3 sequence is CSGTIMNTDTQYF. The DNA of the CDR3 is TGCAGCGGAACCATAATGAACACAGATACGCAGTATTTT.

The V and J genes are TRBV28 and TRBJ2-7, with TRBD1 matching over 7 bases. This CDR3 is 16 amino acids long. J gave up 5 bases and V 5 bases, and 15 bases lay outside the gene matches. The germline V gene has CDR1 MDHEN and CDR2 SYDVKM. CDR3 in amino acids: CASSPPVRGRGNEQYF. The CDR3 DNA follows: TGTGCCAGCAGTCCCCCCGTCCGGGGCAGGGGGAACGAGCAGTACTTC.

This clonotype was recorded a few times. V is TRBV7-8 and J is TRBJ2-5; weak D call: TRBD1 (5 bases). The V gene lost 3 bases and the J gene lost 5 bases, with 16 bases spanning the gap. CDR3 size: 15 residues. Germline-derived CDR1 and CDR2 are SGHVS and FQNEAQ. CDR3 DNA: TGTGCCAGCAGCTTTGCAGTAGGGGCGCGTGAGACCCAGTACTTC. Translation: CASSFAVGARETQYF.

This clonotype was observed once. The DNA of the CDR3 is TGTGCCAGCAGCTTATTGACTAGCGGAAACTACGAGCAGTACTTC. This encodes CASSLLTSGNYEQYF. The gene calls are TRBV7-6 and TRBJ2-7; 9 nucleotides match TRBD2. CDR3 length: 15 residues. After removal of 2 bases from V and 3 bases from J, the junction contained 5 bases not matched to a gene. CDR1 SGHVS and CDR2 FNYEAQ come from the germline V gene.

About this clonotype: This may stem from a read error, because a much larger clone lies one nucleotide away. The conserved phenylalanine or tryptophan normally closing the CDR3 is absent here, so this likely arose from a read error. The rearrangement joins TRBV7-2 to TRBJ2-1; TRBD2 matches 7 bases. The CDR3 is 14 residues long. V lost 0 bases and J lost 7; bases outside the gene matches: 3. Germline V lookup: CDR1 SGHTA, CDR2 FQGNSA. In nucleotides, the CDR3 is TGTGCCAGCAGCTTAGCGGGGGGGGGGAATGAGCAGTTCGTC. It codes for CASSLAGGGNEQFV.

This clonotype was recorded a few times. The genes are TRBV6-6 and TRBJ2-3, with D possibly matching TRBD2 (6 bases). Trimming cost V 2 bases and J 3 bases, with 33 bases left between them. The CDR3 runs 22 residues. CDR1 and CDR2 (germline): MNHNY, SVGAGI (reference sequence). DNA for the CDR3: TGTGCCAGCAGTTACCCCGCCCCCGGCCTAGCGACTCCCGGGGCATATACAGATACGCAGTATTTT. It codes for CASSYPAPGLATPGAYTDTQYF.

The rearrangement uses TRBV7-2 and TRBJ2-3; D unclear. V was shortened by 5 bases and J by 2 bases, with 8 bases between the two germline ends. Germline values: CDR1 SGHTA, CDR2 FQGNSA. The CDR3 contains 13 residues. CDR3 region: CASSPQHTDTQYF. The CDR3 coding sequence is TGTGCCAGCAGCCCCCAACACACAGATACGCAGTATTTT. The entire variable domain, with the rest obtained from reference TRBV7-2 and TRBJ2-3, is as follows: GAGVSQSPSNKVTEKGKDVELRCDPISGHTALYWYRQSLGQGLEFLIYFQGNSAPDKSGLPSDRFSAERTGGSVSTLTIQRTQQEDSAVYLCASSPQHTDTQYFGPGTRLTVL.

This chain uses TRBV12-3 or TRBV12-4 with TRBJ2-3; TRBD2 matches 12 bases. J gave up 8 bases and V 2 bases, and 5 bases lay outside the gene matches. The CDR3 runs 15 residues. CDR3 loop: CASSLPSGRAGTQYF. The CDR3, as DNA: TGTGCCAGCAGTTTACCTAGCGGGAGGGCCGGTACGCAGTATTTT.

In the case of this clonotype: A read error is possible here, since a much larger clone lies one base away. The CDR3 spells CASSLGCGSGEQFF. The CDR3 DNA reads TGTGCCAGCAGCTTAGGTTGTGGCAGCGGTGAGCAGTTCTTC. This chain uses TRBV7-2 with TRBJ2-1; D is perhaps TRBD2 (5 bases). Germline V gene lookup returns CDR1 SGHTA and CDR2 FQGNSA. The germline V and J ends were trimmed by 1 base and 9 bases, with 13 bases remaining between them. The CDR3 loop spans 14 amino acids.

The chain combines TRBV12-3 or TRBV12-4 with TRBJ2-5; D not certain. The CDR3 spans 13 residues. V was cut by 5 bases and J by 1 base, with 8 bases left in between. The CDR3 region is CASSVDTQETQYF. As DNA, the CDR3 is TGTGCCAGCAGTGTCGACACCCAAGAGACCCAGTACTTC.

The CDR3 region is CASFQASPRGVEKLFF. The CDR3 nucleotides are TGTGCCAGCTTTCAGGCGTCTCCCAGAGGCGTGGAAAAACTGTTTTTT. The genes are TRBV6-8 and TRBJ1-4; D not resolved. CDR3 length: 16 residues. CDR1 and CDR2 (germline): MNHGY, SAAAGT. Trimming shortened V by 8 bases and J by 8 bases, and 24 bases separated the two germline ends.

This clonotype appeared a few times. This chain connects TRBV7-2 to TRBJ2-5; 8 bases are a match to TRBD1. The length of the CDR3 is 13 residues. In germline, CDR1 is SGHTA, CDR2 FQGNSA. V lost 4 bases, J lost 7 bases, and 5 bases stayed unmatched. The CDR3 sequence is CASSSRTGTTQYF. CDR3 bases: TGTGCCAGCAGCTCCAGGACAGGGACGACCCAGTACTTC.

This clonotype showed up just a few times. The genes are TRBV6-2 or TRBV6-3 and TRBJ1-5, with TRBD1 identical over 7 bases. Looked up from germline, CDR1 is MNHEY and CDR2 is SVGEGT. J lost 2 bases, V lost 6 bases, and 1 base had no gene match. The CDR3 runs 13 residues. CDR3 residues: CASRDRGNQPQHF. DNA of the CDR3: TGTGCCAGCAGAGACAGGGGCAATCAGCCCCAGCATTTT.

The rearrangement uses TRBV6-1 and TRBJ1-1, with 7 bases identical to TRBD1. V dropped 2 bases and J dropped 5; count of bases not matched to a gene: 8. Germline CDR1 reads MNHNS; CDR2 reads SASEGT. This CDR3 region has 15 residues. For the CDR3, the DNA is TGTGCCAGCAGTGAATGGAGACAGGGCGGAACTGAAGCTTTCTTT. This translates into CASSEWRQGGTEAFF.

The rearrangement joins TRBV6-1 to TRBJ1-1, with D hard to call. Germline V gene data show CDR1 as MNHNS and CDR2 as SASEGT. CDR3 length equals 14 residues. Trimming cost V 10 bases and J 11 bases, with 26 bases left between them. The CDR3 DNA reads as TGTGCCACATATCTGGTGGAGGGCCCGACGGGCGCTTTCTTT. Residues: CATYLVEGPTGAFF.

The V call is TRBV4-1, the J call TRBJ2-7, with D perhaps matching TRBD1 or TRBD2 (6 bases each). CDR1 MGHRA and CDR2 YSYEKL come from the germline V gene. The CDR3 spans 16 residues. With 0 bases removed from V and 2 bases from J, the gap between germline ends came to 14 bases. CDR3 nucleotide sequence: TGCGCCAGCAGCCAAGAGGAGGTAGGGGGGACCTACGAGCAGTACTTC. It specifies CASSQEEVGGTYEQYF.

This clonotype was counted between two and nine times. CDR3 protein: CASSLRGLGTGRTNYGYTF. CDR3 sequence (DNA): TGTGCCAGCAGCTTACGGGGCCTTGGGACAGGGAGGACTAACTATGGCTACACCTTC. The rearrangement joins TRBV7-2 to TRBJ1-2; 9 bases are a match to TRBD1. The V gene end was trimmed by 2 bases and the J gene end by 0 bases; junction bases not matched to a gene: 13. Germline CDR1 and CDR2: SGHTA and FQGNSA. CDR3 length equals 19 residues.

This clonotype was found a few times. The chain is built from TRBV6-1 and TRBJ1-4; D gene unclear. Germline lookup yields CDR1 MNHNS and CDR2 SASEGT. V dropped 1 base and J dropped 4 bases, with 13 bases sitting between them. The length of the CDR3 is 16 residues. CDR3 nucleotides: TGTGCCAGCAGTGAAGGGCGCGGTTACCTTAATGAAAAACTGTTTTTT. Its translation: CASSEGRGYLNEKLFF.